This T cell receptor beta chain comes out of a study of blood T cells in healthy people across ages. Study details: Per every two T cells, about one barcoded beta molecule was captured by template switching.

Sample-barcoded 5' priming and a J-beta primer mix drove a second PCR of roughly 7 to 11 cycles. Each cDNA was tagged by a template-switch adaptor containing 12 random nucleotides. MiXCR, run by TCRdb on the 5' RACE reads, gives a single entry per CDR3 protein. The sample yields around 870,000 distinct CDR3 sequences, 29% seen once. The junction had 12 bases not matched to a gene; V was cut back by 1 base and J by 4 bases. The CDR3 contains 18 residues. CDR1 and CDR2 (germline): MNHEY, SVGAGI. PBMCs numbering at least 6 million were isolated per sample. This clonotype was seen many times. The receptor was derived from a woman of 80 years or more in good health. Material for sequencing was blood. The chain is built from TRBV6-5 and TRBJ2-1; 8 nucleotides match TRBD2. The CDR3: CASSYFSKRGTTYNEQFF. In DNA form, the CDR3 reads TGTGCCAGCAGTTACTTTTCTAAGCGGGGGACCACGTACAATGAGCAGTTCTTC.